These 4 T cell receptor beta chains were sequenced from one sample in a study of blood T cell repertoires in COVID-19. TCRdb's table, derived via immunoSEQ multiplex PCR, lists solely in-frame clones and lacks some. The table has 150,000 to 200,000 clones, about 87% seen once. The sequencing sample was made of peripheral blood. The source is a woman aged 25 to 45 with acute or convalescent COVID-19.

The chain recombines TRBV5-1 with TRBJ2-5; 10 nucleotides line up with TRBD1. The germline CDR1 and CDR2 sequences are SGHRS and YFSETQ. There are 15 residues in the CDR3. The V gene end was trimmed by 0 bases and the J gene end by 6 bases; junction bases not matched to a gene: 5. CDR3 in amino acids: CASSLGGTGEKTQYF. In DNA, the CDR3 is TGCGCCAGCAGCTTGGGGGGGACAGGGGAGAAGACCCAGTACTTC.

The chain joins TRBV7-9 to TRBJ2-1; perhaps TRBD2 as D (6 bases). Germline V CDR1 and CDR2: SEHNR, FQNEAQ (reference sequence). The ends were cut back, 3 bases at V and 6 bases at J, with 9 bases in the middle. The CDR3 sequence is 13 residues long. CDR3 loop: CASSFAGSNEQFF. The CDR3 nucleotides read TGTGCCAGCAGCTTCGCGGGAAGCAATGAGCAGTTCTTC. Using reference TRBV7-9 and TRBJ2-1 for the parts outside the CDR3, the full variable domain is DTGVSQNPRHKITKRGQNVTFRCDPISEHNRLYWYRQTLGQGPEFLTYFQNEAQLEKSRLLSDRFSAERPKGSFSTLEIQRTEQGDSAMYLCASSFAGSNEQFFGPGTRLTVL.

The chain employs TRBV28 and TRBJ2-7; no reliable D call. Germline CDR1 MDHEN, CDR2 SYDVKM. CDR3 size: 13 residues. The ends were cut back, 7 bases at V and 1 base at J, with 11 bases in the middle. CDR3 nucleotides: TGTGCCAGCATTGATCAGCGTTCCTACGAGCAGTACTTC. Translating it yields CASIDQRSYEQYF. Together with reference TRBV28 and TRBJ2-7, the CDR3 gives the full variable domain: DVKVTQSSRYLVKRTGEKVFLECVQDMDHENMFWYRQDPGLGLRLIYFSYDVKMKEKGDIPEGYSVSREKKERFSLILESASTNQTSMYLCASIDQRSYEQYFGPGTRLTVT.

This chain joins TRBV7-2 and TRBJ2-3; no clear D gene. Trimming shortened V by 2 bases and J by 10 bases, and 13 bases separated the two germline ends. The germline V gene has CDR1 SGHTA and CDR2 FQGNSA. This CDR3 has 13 residues. DNA for the CDR3: TGTGCCAGCAGCTTACCCCTCTATGATGCGCAGTATTTT. Protein sequence: CASSLPLYDAQYF.